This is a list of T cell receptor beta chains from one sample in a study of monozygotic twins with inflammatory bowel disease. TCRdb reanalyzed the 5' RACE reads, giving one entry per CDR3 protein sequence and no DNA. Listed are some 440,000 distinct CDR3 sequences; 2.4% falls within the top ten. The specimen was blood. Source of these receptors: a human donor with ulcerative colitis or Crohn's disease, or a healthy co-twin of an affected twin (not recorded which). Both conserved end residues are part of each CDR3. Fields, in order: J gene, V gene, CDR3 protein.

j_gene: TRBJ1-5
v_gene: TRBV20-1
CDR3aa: CSARDGTASNQPQHF

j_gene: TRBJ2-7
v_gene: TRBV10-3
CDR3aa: CAIRAGTVTYEQYF

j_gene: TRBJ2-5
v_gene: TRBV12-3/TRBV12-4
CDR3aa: CASSPRLAGAMGETQYF

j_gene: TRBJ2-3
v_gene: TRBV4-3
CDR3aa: CASSQDSAGSTDTQYF

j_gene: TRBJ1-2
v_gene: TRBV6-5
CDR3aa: CASSYSGTANYGYTF

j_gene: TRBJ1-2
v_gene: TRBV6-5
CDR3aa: CASSYSMVGGDYGYTF

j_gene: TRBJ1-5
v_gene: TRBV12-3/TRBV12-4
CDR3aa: CASTQNNQPQHF

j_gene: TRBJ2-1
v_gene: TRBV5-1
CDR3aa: CASSLERQDNEQFF

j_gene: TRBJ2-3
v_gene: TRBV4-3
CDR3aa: CASSQQGRDTQYF

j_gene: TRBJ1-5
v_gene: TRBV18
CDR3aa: CASSPTGTGGGQPQHF

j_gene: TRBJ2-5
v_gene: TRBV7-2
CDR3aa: CASSLKGLETQYF

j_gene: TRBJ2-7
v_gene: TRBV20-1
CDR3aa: CSAREGGFSYEQYF

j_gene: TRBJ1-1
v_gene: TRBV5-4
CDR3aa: CASSLAGRVNTEAFF

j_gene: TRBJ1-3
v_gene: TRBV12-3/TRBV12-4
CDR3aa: CASSPGRKEIRNTIYF

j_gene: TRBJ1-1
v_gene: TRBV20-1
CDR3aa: CSARAARRNTEAFF

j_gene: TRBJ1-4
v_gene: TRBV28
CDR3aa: CASSLWGQSNEKLFF

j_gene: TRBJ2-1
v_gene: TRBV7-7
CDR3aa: CASSQAGRNEQFF

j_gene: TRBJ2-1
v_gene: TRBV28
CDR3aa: CASSSGGLAGVRFF

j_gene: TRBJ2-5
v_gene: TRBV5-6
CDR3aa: CASSSGVYTNKETQYF

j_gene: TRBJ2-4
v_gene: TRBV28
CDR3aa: CASSLFGNRDIQYF

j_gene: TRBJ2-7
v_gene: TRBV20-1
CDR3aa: CSARGSGGKDEQYF

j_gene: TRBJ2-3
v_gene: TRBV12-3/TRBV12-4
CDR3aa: CASSLHGTSGFASTDTQYF

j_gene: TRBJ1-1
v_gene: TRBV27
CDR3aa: CASSSPIAEAFF

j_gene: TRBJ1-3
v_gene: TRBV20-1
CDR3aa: CSAMGAGGNTIYF

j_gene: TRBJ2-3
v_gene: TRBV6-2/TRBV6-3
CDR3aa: CASSDPGREDTQYF

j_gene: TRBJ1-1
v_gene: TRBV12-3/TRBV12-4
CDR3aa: CASSYEKGTEAFF

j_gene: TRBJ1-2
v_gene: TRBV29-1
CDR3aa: CITRNRQDYGYTF

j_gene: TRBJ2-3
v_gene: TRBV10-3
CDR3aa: CAISESGIPGTDTQYF

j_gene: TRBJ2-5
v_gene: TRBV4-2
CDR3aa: CASSQGGGGNQETQYF

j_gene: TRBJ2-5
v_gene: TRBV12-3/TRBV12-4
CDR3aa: CASSSFLNQETQYF

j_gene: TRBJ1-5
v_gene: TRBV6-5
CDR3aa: CASSLGWGNQPQHF

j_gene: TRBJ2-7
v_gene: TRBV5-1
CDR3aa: CASRPSTGRYEQYF

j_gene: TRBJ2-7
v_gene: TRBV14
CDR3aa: CASSRDLKGEQYF

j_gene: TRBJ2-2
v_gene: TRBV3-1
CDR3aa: CASSQESGRTGELFF

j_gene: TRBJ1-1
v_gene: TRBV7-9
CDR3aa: CASSLASDGGTEAFF

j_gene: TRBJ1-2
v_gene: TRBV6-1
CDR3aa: CASRILDSYYGYTF

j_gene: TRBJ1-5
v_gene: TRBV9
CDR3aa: CASSATGDQPQHF

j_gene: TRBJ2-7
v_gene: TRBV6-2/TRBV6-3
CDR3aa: CASSTPSGRASLYEQYF

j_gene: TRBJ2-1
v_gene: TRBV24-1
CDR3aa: CATGGEGHEQFF